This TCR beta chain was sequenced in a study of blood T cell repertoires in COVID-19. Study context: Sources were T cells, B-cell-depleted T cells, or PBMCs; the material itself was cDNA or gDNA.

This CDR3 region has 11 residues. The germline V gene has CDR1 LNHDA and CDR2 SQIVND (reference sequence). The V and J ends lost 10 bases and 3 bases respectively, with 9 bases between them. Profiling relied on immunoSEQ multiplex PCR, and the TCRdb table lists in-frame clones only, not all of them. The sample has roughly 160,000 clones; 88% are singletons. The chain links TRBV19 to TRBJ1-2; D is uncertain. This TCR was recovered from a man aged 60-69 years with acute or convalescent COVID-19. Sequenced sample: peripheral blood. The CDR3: CATRVDYGYTF. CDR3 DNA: TGTGCCACCCGAGTGGACTATGGCTACACCTTC.